Each of the 5 T cell receptor beta chains below was sequenced from the same sample in a study of long-term antiretroviral therapy in people with HIV. Survey-level immunoSEQ v3.0 assays were run. Assay used: immunoSEQ multiplex PCR; TCRdb lists only in-frame clones, some missing. The sample carries approximately 25,000 clones, about 80% recorded once. The source was unsorted PBMCs, collected 1.2 years after starting antiretroviral therapy. Receptor source: a woman in her thirties or forties with HIV.

This chain uses TRBV6-6 with TRBJ1-1; perhaps TRBD1 as D (6 bases). Trimming left V 2 bases short and J 4 bases short, with 8 bases between. The CDR3 is 13 residues long. CDR1 and CDR2 from the germline V gene are MNHNY and SVGAGI (reference sequence). CDR3 amino acids: CASSYGGFTEAFF. The CDR3 DNA is TGTGCCAGCAGTTACGGGGGCTTCACTGAAGCTTTCTTT.

This chain uses TRBV19 with TRBJ2-1; 7 bases are shared with TRBD2. Germline assignment: CDR1 LNHDA and CDR2 SQIVND (reference sequence). With 6 bases clipped from V and 6 bases from J, the junction kept 14 bases outside the gene matches. CDR3 length: 16 residues. The CDR3 protein is CASSFSGGGAGNEQFF. The CDR3 DNA is TGTGCCAGTAGCTTCTCTGGGGGGGGAGCGGGCAATGAGCAGTTCTTC. The full variable domain, its missing parts supplied by reference TRBV19 and TRBJ2-1, is DGGITQSPKYLFRKEGQNVTLSCEQNLNHDAMYWYRQDPGQGLRLIYYSQIVNDFQKGDIAEGYSVSREKKESFPLTVTSAQKNPTAFYLCASSFSGGGAGNEQFFGPGTRLTVL.

The J gene is TRBJ1-1, the V gene TRBV30; TRBD1 aligns across 8 bases. Trimming at V came to 2 bases and at J to 2 bases, leaving 10 bases not matched to a gene. In germline, CDR1 is GTSNPN, CDR2 SVGIG (reference sequence). The CDR3 length is 16 residues. The CDR3 region is CAWSPQGAWINTEAFF. The CDR3 DNA sequence: TGTGCCTGGAGTCCTCAGGGGGCATGGATTAACACTGAAGCTTTCTTT.

The J gene is TRBJ1-2, the V gene TRBV7-2, with 8 bases matching TRBD1. This CDR3 is built from 14 residues. The germline V gene has CDR1 SGHTA and CDR2 FQGNSA. After removal of 0 bases from V and 8 bases from J, the junction contained 5 bases not matched to a gene. Here the CDR3 DNA reads TGTGCCAGCAGCTTAGCCTTCACAGGGGGAGGCTACACCTTC. Translation gives CASSLAFTGGGYTF.

V gene TRBV9 combines with J gene TRBJ2-1; D might be TRBD1 or TRBD2, each matching 5 bases. The germline gives CDR1 SGDLS, CDR2 YYNGEE. CDR3 length: 14 residues. The V end was cut by 3 bases, the J end by 2 bases, with 9 bases between. The CDR3 DNA follows: TGTGCCAGCAGCGGATGGGGACCCTACAATGAGCAGTTCTTC. It codes for CASSGWGPYNEQFF.